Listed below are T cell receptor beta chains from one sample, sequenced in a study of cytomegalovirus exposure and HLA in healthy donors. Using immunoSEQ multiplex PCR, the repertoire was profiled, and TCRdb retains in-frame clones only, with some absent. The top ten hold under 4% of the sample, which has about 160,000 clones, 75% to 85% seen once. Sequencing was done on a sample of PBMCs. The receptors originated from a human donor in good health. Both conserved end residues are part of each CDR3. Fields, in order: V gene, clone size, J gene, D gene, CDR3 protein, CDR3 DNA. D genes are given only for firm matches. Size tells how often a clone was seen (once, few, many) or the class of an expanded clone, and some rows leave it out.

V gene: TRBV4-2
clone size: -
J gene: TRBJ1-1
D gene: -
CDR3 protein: CASSQDVAGIEAFF
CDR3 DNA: TGTGCCAGCAGCCAAGATGTAGCGGGCATTGAAGCTTTCTTT

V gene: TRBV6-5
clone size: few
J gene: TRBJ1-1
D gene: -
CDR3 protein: CASSIGGAHTEAFF
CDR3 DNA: TGTGCCAGCAGCATAGGGGGGGCGCATACTGAAGCTTTCTTT

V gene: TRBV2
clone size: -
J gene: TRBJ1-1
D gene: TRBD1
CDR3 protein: CASSEVNRGNPEAFF
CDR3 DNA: TGTGCCAGCAGTGAAGTCAACAGGGGGAACCCTGAAGCTTTCTTT

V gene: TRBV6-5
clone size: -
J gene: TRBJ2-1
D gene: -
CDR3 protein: CASSRTFGGTNEQFF
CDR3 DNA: TGTGCCAGCAGCCGTACCTTTGGGGGCACCAATGAGCAGTTCTTC

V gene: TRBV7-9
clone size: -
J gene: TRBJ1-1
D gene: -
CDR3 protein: CASSLGKEAFF
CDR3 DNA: TGTGCCAGCAGCTTAGGGAAGGAGGCTTTCTTT

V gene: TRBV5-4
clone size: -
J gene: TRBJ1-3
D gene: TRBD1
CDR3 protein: CASSLKGGSYSGNTIYF
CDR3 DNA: TGTGCCAGCAGCTTGAAAGGGGGCAGTTACTCTGGAAACACCATATATTTT

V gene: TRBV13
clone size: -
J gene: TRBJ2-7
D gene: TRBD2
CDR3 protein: CASSATSGYEQYF
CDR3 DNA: TGTGCCAGCTCGGCCACTAGCGGTTACGAGCAGTACTTC

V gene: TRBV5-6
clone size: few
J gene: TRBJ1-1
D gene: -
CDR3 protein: CASSRDPGQLNTEAFF
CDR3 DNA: TGTGCCAGCAGCCGGGACCCTGGACAGTTGAACACTGAAGCTTTCTTT

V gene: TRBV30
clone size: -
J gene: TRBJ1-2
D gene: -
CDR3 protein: CAWSSRGSPYGYTF
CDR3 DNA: TGTGCCTGGAGTTCAAGGGGGAGCCCTTATGGCTACACCTTC

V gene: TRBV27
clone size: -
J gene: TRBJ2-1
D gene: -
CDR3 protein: CASSMTTNEQFF
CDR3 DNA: TGTGCCAGCAGTATGACAACCAATGAGCAGTTCTTC

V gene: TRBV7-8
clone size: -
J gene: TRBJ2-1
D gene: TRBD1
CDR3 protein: CASSFLTGLLGNEQFF
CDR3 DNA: TGTGCCAGCAGCTTCCTGACAGGGCTTTTGGGCAATGAGCAGTTCTTC

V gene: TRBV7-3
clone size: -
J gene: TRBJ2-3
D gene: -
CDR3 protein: CASSLAGTSEDTQYF
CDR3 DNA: TGTGCCAGCAGCTTAGCAGGGACTTCGGAAGATACGCAGTATTTT

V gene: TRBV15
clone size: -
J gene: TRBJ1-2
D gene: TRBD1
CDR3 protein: CATSRDRDYGYTF
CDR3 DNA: TGTGCCACCAGCAGGGACAGGGATTATGGCTACACCTTC

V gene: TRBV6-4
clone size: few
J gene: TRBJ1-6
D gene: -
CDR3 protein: CASSDSEGDNSPLHF
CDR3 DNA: TGTGCCAGCAGTGACTCCGAGGGAGATAATTCACCCCTCCACTTT

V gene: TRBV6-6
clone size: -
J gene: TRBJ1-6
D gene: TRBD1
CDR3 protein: CASTFRGVIDSPLHF
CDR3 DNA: TGTGCCAGCACCTTCAGGGGGGTGATTGATTCACCCCTCCACTTT

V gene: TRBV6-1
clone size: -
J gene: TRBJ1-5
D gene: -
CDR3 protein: CASSEGQANQPQHF
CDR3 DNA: TGTGCCAGCAGTGAAGGACAGGCCAATCAGCCCCAGCATTTT

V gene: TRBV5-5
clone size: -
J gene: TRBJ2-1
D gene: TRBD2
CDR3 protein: CASSLGRLAEYNEQFF
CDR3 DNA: TGTGCCAGCAGCTTGGGGAGACTAGCGGAGTACAATGAGCAGTTCTTC

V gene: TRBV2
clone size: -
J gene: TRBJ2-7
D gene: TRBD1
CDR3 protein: CASLRDRGYEQYF
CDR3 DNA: TGTGCCAGTCTCCGGGACAGGGGTTACGAGCAGTACTTC

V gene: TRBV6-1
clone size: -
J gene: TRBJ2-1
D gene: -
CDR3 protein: CASSEGTGSYNEQFF
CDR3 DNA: TGTGCCAGCAGTGAAGGCACAGGGTCCTACAATGAGCAGTTCTTC

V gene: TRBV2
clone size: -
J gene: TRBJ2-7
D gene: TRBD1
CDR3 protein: CASHTGGLSYEQYF
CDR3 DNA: TGTGCCAGCCATACAGGGGGCCTCTCCTACGAGCAGTACTTC

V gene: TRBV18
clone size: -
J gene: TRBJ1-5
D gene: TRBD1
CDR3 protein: CASSPRDRGQPQHF
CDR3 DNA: TGTGCCAGCTCACCACGGGACAGGGGTCAGCCCCAGCATTTT

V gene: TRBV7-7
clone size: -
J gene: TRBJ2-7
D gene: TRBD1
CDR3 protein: CASSYHRGSSYEQYF
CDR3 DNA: TGTGCTAGCAGCTATCACAGGGGGAGCTCCTACGAGCAGTACTTC

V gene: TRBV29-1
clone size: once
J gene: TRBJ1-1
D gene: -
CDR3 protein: CSASRGGAAPNTEAFF
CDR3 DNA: TGCAGCGCCTCGAGAGGGGGGGCCGCCCCGAACACTGAAGCTTTCTTT

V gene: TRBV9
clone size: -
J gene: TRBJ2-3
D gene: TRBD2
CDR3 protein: CASSPGLAGGTDTQYF
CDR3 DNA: TGTGCCAGCAGTCCCGGACTAGCGGGGGGGACAGATACGCAGTATTTT

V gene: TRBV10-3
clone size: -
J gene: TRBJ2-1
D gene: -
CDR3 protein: CATLRPEYNEQFF
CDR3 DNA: TGTGCCACCCTCCGTCCGGAGTACAATGAGCAGTTCTTC

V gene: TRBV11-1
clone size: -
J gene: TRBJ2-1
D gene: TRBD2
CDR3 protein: CASSLTSGASYNEQFF
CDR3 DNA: TGTGCCAGCAGCTTAACTAGCGGAGCTTCCTACAATGAGCAGTTCTTC

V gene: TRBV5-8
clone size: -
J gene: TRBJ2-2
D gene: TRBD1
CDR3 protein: CASSWGTGRGSTTGELFF
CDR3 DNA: TGTGCCAGCAGCTGGGGGACAGGGAGAGGTAGTACGACCGGGGAGCTGTTTTTT

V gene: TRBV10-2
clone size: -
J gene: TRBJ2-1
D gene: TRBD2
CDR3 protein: CASSAALAGGSTSGGNEQFF
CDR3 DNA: TGCGCCAGCAGTGCTGCGCTGGCCGGAGGAAGTACTAGCGGGGGCAATGAGCAGTTCTTC

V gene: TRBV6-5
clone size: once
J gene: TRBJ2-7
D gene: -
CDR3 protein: CASTAGEAYEQYF
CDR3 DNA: TGTGCCAGCACGGCGGGTGAGGCCTACGAGCAGTACTTC

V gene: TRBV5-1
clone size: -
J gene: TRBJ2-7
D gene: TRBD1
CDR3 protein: CASSGQVASYEQYF
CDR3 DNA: TGCGCCAGCAGCGGACAGGTGGCCTCCTACGAGCAGTACTTC

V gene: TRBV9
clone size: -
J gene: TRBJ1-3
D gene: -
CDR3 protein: CASSARDTGNTIYF
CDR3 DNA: TGTGCCAGCAGCGCCCGGGACACTGGAAACACCATATATTTT

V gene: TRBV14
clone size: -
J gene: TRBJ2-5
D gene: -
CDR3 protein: CASSQLLGQETQYF
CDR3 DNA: TGTGCCAGCAGCCAACTACTAGGACAAGAGACCCAGTACTTC

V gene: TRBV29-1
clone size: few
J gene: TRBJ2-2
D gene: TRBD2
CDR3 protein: CSVVAGATNTGELFF
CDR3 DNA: TGCAGCGTAGTAGCGGGGGCCACGAACACCGGGGAGCTGTTTTTT

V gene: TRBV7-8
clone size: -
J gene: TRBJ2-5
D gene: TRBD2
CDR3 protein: CASSLEASGGQETQYF
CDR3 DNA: TGTGCCAGCAGCTTAGAGGCTAGCGGGGGCCAAGAGACCCAGTACTTC

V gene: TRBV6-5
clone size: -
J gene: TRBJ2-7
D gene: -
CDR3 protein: CASSYTRTNYEQYF
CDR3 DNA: TGTGCCAGCAGTTATACACGGACTAACTACGAGCAGTACTTC

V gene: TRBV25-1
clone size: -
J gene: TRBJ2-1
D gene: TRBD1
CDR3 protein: CASNEPGTESYNEQFF
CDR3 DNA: TGTGCCAGCAACGAACCCGGGACAGAATCCTACAATGAGCAGTTCTTC

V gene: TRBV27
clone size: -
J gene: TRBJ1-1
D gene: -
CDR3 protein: CASRIRQYFDEAFF
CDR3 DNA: TGTGCCAGCAGGATCCGACAGTACTTCGATGAAGCTTTCTTT

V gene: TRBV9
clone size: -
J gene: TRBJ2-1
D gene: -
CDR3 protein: CASSVGLADEQFF
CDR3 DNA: TGTGCCAGCAGCGTAGGGCTAGCAGATGAGCAGTTCTTC

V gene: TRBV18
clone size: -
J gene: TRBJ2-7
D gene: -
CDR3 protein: CASSPPEGLGYEQYF
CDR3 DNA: TGTGCCAGCTCACCACCGGAGGGGCTGGGCTACGAGCAGTACTTC

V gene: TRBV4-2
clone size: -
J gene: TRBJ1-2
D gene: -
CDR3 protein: CASSQEWGRTDDYGYTF
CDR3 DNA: TGTGCCAGCAGCCAAGAGTGGGGCCGGACGGATGATTATGGCTACACCTTC

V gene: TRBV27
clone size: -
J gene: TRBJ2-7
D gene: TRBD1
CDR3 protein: CASSLGDRGYEQYF
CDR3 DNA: TGTGCCAGCAGTTTAGGGGACAGGGGCTACGAGCAGTACTTC

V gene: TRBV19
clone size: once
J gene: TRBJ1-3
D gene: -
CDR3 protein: CASSSVRSSGNTIYF
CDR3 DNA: TGTGCCAGTAGTTCTGTCCGGAGCTCTGGAAACACCATATATTTT

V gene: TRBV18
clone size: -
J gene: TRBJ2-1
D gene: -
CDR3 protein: CASSPLVSEQFF
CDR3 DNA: TGTGCCAGCTCACCACTCGTCAGTGAGCAGTTCTTC

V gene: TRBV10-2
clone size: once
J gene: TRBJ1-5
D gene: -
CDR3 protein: CASSGQYREPQHF
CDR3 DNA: TGCGCCAGCAGTGGACAGTACAGGGAGCCCCAGCATTTT

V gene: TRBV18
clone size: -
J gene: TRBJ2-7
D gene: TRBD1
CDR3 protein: CASSPELDRGGLEQYF
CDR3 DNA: TGTGCCAGCTCACCAGAACTGGACAGGGGGGGTCTGGAGCAGTACTTC

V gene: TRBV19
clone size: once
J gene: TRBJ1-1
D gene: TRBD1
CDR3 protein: CASSITTRGRGEAFF
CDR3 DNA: TGTGCCAGTAGTATCACGACCAGGGGGCGGGGGGAAGCTTTCTTT